The TCR beta chain described here comes from a study of shared clonotypes between healthy human individuals (dated by TCRdb to 2020 to 2021). Regarding the research as a whole: The cohort comprised a couple of women and three men aged 18 to 49 years. To increase sequencing depth and limit assay-specific biases, TCR repertoire library preparation and sequencing were carried out by different laboratories using diverse techniques. To estimate repertoire size and how much clonotype sharing occurs between individuals, the study deeply sequenced the blood TCR repertoires of roughly 5 healthy adults. For each donor, three plates each were used for CD4 naive and CD4 memory, two plates were used for CD8 naive, and one plate was used for CD8 memory. Leukapheresis yielded between about 0.85 and 9.5 billion PBMCs per donor.

CD8 naive samples were CD45RO-negative cells positively selected for CCR7, giving a CD45RA+CCR7+ population that excluded TemRA cells. Donors were healthy HIV-negative adults with no recently reported acute infections or vaccinations. Every donor was a Caucasian adult residing in Nashville, Tennessee, USA. Blood was obtained by leukapheresis, after which PBMCs were separated by Ficoll-Histopaque density gradient centrifugation and cryopreserved in liquid nitrogen vapor phase. Analytical flow cytometry was used to check the purity and quantity of every magnetically sorted T cell population. Each sorted fraction had its genomic DNA isolated and then quantified by UV absorbance on a Nanodrop 2000c. TCR CDR3 regions were amplified from genomic DNA by multiplex PCR using the deep immunoSEQ assay. Extracted genomic DNA from each cell subset was spread evenly across all wells of several immunoSEQ 96-well plates, with each plate serving as a replicate. Each replicate PCR for sorted subsets received around 200 ng genomic DNA, equal to tens of thousands of T cell genomes. The purified libraries were quantified using a Qubit 3.0 fluorometer, sized with a Bioanalyzer 2100, and then quantified again using the KAPA Library Quantification kit. Every immunoSEQ 96-well plate was sequenced on a dedicated single-read 150-cycle Illumina NextSeq 550 flow cell. In the paper's pipeline: Because only junctional sequences without quality scores were contained in the immunoSEQ output, filtering matching that applied to full-length reads could not be performed. To assign V/J genes and CDR3, sequences were annotated using PyIR, a Python wrapper for IgBLAST v1.9, with IMGT germline references. Reads were filtered out if the reads had weak V/J assignments (E-value above 1e-6), no CDR3, stop codons, out-of-frame junctions, or ambiguous translated residues. V3J clonotypes were defined by identical inferred V gene, J gene, and CDR3 amino acid sequence. To compute the percentage overlap between repertoires, the number of shared unique clonotypes was divided by the size of the smaller repertoire. Repertoire richness was assessed with RTK rarefaction, the Chao1 estimator, and Recon v2.1 estimates of unobserved clonotypes. OLGA was used to compute generation probabilities for all TCRbeta clonotypes that the gDNA method yielded from a few donors. TCRdb provides this immuneACCESS table in a form limited to in-frame rearrangements. Some clones are lacking; in checked studies, under half of them reflect an unresolved V gene, and why the rest are absent is not known. V and J calls and clone size are as listed in that table; D and trimming were resolved from the DNA. The sample records 550,000 to 600,000 clones, 98% of which are singletons. In total, the top ten clones hold less than 0.35% of the sample.

Overall study outcomes, separate from this receptor: The genetic and exposure-history diversity represented was limited by the small number of donors. Based on pairwise subsampling, the degree of clonotype sharing among donors was expected to be affected by sequencing depth. Sampling was restricted to blood, and TCR repertoires in tissues likely differ from the TCR repertoires found in blood. When several donors were compared, the shared fraction of clonotypes was 5% to 6.5% for naive CD4, 3.5% to 4% for naive CD8, 2% to 2.5% for memory CD4, and 0.35% to 0.5% for memory CD8. Compared with non-shared clonotypes, the clonotypes found in all four sorted-subset donors had higher generation probabilities. Rarefaction of sorted-subset datasets indicated incomplete sequencing despite the large sequencing depth. Naive subsets generally had larger estimated clonotype richness than memory subsets did.

In regard to this clone: Its antigen remains unidentified. There are no base qualities to consult, and no much larger clone falls within one base.

Inclusive of the bounding cysteine and phenylalanine, the CDR3 is 15 residues long. The DNA shown is the 45-base CDR3, in frame from base 1. The germline V gene yields MDHEN for CDR1 and SYDVKM for CDR2. V is shortened by 6 bases, J by 0 bases, and the region joining them spans 13 bases. This TCR was recovered from a man younger than 40 in good health. The chain joins TRBV28 to TRBJ2-3; no confident D gene assignment can be made. The sequenced sample was naive CD8+ T cells sorted from blood. Sample cell subset or site, as interpreted from the label and publication: CD45RA+CCR7+. The CDR3 sequence is CASRRARSSTDTQYF. The DNA sequence follows: TGTGCCAGCAGGCGAGCACGGAGCAGCACAGATACGCAGTATTTT.